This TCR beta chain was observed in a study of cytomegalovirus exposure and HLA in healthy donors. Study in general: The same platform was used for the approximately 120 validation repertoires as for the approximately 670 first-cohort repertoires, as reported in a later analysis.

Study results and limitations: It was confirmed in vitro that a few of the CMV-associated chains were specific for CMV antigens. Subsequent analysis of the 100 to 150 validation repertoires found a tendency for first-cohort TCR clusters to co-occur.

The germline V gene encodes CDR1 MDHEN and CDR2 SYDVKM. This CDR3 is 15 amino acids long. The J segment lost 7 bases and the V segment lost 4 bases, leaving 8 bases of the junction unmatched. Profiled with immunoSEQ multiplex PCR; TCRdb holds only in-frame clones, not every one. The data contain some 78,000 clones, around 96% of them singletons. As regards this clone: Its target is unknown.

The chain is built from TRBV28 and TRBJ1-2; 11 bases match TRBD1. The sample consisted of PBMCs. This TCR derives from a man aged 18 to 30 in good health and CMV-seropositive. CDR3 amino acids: CASSSTGQGAGGYTF. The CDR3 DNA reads TGTGCCAGCAGTTCCACCGGACAGGGGGCGGGTGGCTACACCTTC.